This entry concerns a single TCR beta chain. The target of this receptor is not known. Base qualities are not at hand, and no much larger clone is one base apart. The data were obtained in a study of blood T cell repertoires in COVID-19 (dated by TCRdb to the early 2020s). In the study overall: Samples from collaborators originated in the United States, Italy and Spain and spanned both the acute and convalescent phases of COVID-19. The sample metadata nearly always contained a de-identified subject ID, COVID-19 status, age in years and sex. The material from the prospective study consisted of cDNA or gDNA derived from T cells, B-cell-depleted T cells, or PBMCs. Where HLA class I and class II types were available, the types were taken from metadata supplied by the sample provider, not from assay-based typing. The samples were drawn from two sources: the first 160 participants of the ongoing ImmuneRACE study, and fewer than 1,500 subjects contributed by 6 global collaborators. The dataset comprised deeply sampled blood TCRbeta repertoires from subjects exposed to, actively infected with, or recovered from COVID-19. The repertoires were released in a freely available public database meant as a resource for research on the immune response to SARS-CoV-2. The paper's findings and limits, for the study overall: The amount of clinical and demographic metadata varied by source and participant and was provided uncurated.

Collaborating institutions collected whole blood in K2EDTA tubes following their own protocols. For TCRbeta analysis, collaborator samples were shipped as frozen whole blood, as isolated PBMCs, or as DNA extracted from either sample type. TCRbeta CDR3 regions were amplified from genomic DNA by means of the immunoSEQ Assay, a bias-controlled multiplex PCR. The paper's processing steps were these. The number of nucleated cells in each sample was estimated from the amplification of reference gene primers within the assay. To quantify the absolute abundance of each unique TCRbeta CDR3 rearrangement, sequence reads were collapsed and filtered. For each sample, productive Simpson clonality was calculated as the square root of Simpson's diversity index over productive rearrangements. What TCRdb holds here is the immuneACCESS table cut down to in-frame rearrangements. Part of the clones is not present; checked against another copy, under half of the missing clones reflect an unresolved V gene, and the others are unexplained. V and J calls plus clone size are reproduced from that table; the DNA served to infer D and trimming. The sample table shows about 260,000 clones, and around 86% are seen once. The ten largest clones add up to approximately 8.2% of the sample.

Material for sequencing was peripheral blood. The sequence derives from a middle-aged man with active or convalescent COVID-19.

The nucleotides are TGTGCCAGCAGCTCCCGGGACAGGACCACAGATACGCAGTATTTT. It specifies CASSSRDRTTDTQYF. The chain is encoded by TRBV5-4 joined to TRBJ2-3, and TRBD1 matches 8 of the central bases. The CDR3 spans 15 residues, from the cysteine through the phenylalanine. Only the CDR3 part of the read is kept: 45 bases, read in frame from the first base. CDR1 and CDR2, per the germline V gene (reference sequence), are SGHNT and YYREEE. Germline trimming: 3 bases from V, 2 bases from J; junction bases outside gene matches: 5.